This passage covers 3 T cell receptor beta chains from one sample sequenced in a study of T cell changes during pregnancy in multiple sclerosis. Assay used: immunoSEQ multiplex PCR; TCRdb lists only in-frame clones, some missing. The profile shows approximately 41,000 clones, nearly 90% of them singletons. Source: CD4+ T cells from peripheral blood mononuclear cells, taken in the second trimester of pregnancy. These receptors came from a female donor with multiple sclerosis, enrolled in a pregnancy study.

The rearrangement joins TRBV25-1 to TRBJ2-5, with D possibly TRBD1 on 5 matching bases. This CDR3 contains 15 residues. Germline assignment: CDR1 MGHDK and CDR2 SYGVNS. V was shortened by 7 bases and J by 1 base, with 16 bases between the two germline ends. In nucleotides, the CDR3 is TGTGCCAGCACCGCCCCAGGGTCTACCCAAGAGACCCAGTACTTC. Translating gives CASTAPGSTQETQYF.

The chain is built from TRBV20-1 and TRBJ2-1; 7 bases align to TRBD2. The CDR3 extends over 10 amino acids. Per the germline V gene, CDR1 is DFQATT and CDR2 is SNEGSKA (reference sequence). The V and J ends lost 6 bases and 16 bases, in that order; junction bases with no gene match: 9. The CDR3 region has the DNA TGCAGTGCCGTCGGACTAGTGAGATTCTTC. Protein: CSAVGLVRFF.

On this clone itself: Distinct nucleotide sequences in the sample also encode this CDR3. The chain recombines TRBV30 with TRBJ2-3; 10 bases are shared with TRBD2. Looked up from germline, CDR1 is GTSNPN and CDR2 is SVGIG (reference sequence). Unmatched junction bases numbered 6, after V lost 1 base and J lost 5 bases. The length of the CDR3 is 15 residues. The CDR3 is CAWSGLAGVGDTQYF. Written as DNA, the CDR3 is TGTGCCTGGAGTGGGCTAGCGGGAGTTGGAGATACGCAGTATTTT.